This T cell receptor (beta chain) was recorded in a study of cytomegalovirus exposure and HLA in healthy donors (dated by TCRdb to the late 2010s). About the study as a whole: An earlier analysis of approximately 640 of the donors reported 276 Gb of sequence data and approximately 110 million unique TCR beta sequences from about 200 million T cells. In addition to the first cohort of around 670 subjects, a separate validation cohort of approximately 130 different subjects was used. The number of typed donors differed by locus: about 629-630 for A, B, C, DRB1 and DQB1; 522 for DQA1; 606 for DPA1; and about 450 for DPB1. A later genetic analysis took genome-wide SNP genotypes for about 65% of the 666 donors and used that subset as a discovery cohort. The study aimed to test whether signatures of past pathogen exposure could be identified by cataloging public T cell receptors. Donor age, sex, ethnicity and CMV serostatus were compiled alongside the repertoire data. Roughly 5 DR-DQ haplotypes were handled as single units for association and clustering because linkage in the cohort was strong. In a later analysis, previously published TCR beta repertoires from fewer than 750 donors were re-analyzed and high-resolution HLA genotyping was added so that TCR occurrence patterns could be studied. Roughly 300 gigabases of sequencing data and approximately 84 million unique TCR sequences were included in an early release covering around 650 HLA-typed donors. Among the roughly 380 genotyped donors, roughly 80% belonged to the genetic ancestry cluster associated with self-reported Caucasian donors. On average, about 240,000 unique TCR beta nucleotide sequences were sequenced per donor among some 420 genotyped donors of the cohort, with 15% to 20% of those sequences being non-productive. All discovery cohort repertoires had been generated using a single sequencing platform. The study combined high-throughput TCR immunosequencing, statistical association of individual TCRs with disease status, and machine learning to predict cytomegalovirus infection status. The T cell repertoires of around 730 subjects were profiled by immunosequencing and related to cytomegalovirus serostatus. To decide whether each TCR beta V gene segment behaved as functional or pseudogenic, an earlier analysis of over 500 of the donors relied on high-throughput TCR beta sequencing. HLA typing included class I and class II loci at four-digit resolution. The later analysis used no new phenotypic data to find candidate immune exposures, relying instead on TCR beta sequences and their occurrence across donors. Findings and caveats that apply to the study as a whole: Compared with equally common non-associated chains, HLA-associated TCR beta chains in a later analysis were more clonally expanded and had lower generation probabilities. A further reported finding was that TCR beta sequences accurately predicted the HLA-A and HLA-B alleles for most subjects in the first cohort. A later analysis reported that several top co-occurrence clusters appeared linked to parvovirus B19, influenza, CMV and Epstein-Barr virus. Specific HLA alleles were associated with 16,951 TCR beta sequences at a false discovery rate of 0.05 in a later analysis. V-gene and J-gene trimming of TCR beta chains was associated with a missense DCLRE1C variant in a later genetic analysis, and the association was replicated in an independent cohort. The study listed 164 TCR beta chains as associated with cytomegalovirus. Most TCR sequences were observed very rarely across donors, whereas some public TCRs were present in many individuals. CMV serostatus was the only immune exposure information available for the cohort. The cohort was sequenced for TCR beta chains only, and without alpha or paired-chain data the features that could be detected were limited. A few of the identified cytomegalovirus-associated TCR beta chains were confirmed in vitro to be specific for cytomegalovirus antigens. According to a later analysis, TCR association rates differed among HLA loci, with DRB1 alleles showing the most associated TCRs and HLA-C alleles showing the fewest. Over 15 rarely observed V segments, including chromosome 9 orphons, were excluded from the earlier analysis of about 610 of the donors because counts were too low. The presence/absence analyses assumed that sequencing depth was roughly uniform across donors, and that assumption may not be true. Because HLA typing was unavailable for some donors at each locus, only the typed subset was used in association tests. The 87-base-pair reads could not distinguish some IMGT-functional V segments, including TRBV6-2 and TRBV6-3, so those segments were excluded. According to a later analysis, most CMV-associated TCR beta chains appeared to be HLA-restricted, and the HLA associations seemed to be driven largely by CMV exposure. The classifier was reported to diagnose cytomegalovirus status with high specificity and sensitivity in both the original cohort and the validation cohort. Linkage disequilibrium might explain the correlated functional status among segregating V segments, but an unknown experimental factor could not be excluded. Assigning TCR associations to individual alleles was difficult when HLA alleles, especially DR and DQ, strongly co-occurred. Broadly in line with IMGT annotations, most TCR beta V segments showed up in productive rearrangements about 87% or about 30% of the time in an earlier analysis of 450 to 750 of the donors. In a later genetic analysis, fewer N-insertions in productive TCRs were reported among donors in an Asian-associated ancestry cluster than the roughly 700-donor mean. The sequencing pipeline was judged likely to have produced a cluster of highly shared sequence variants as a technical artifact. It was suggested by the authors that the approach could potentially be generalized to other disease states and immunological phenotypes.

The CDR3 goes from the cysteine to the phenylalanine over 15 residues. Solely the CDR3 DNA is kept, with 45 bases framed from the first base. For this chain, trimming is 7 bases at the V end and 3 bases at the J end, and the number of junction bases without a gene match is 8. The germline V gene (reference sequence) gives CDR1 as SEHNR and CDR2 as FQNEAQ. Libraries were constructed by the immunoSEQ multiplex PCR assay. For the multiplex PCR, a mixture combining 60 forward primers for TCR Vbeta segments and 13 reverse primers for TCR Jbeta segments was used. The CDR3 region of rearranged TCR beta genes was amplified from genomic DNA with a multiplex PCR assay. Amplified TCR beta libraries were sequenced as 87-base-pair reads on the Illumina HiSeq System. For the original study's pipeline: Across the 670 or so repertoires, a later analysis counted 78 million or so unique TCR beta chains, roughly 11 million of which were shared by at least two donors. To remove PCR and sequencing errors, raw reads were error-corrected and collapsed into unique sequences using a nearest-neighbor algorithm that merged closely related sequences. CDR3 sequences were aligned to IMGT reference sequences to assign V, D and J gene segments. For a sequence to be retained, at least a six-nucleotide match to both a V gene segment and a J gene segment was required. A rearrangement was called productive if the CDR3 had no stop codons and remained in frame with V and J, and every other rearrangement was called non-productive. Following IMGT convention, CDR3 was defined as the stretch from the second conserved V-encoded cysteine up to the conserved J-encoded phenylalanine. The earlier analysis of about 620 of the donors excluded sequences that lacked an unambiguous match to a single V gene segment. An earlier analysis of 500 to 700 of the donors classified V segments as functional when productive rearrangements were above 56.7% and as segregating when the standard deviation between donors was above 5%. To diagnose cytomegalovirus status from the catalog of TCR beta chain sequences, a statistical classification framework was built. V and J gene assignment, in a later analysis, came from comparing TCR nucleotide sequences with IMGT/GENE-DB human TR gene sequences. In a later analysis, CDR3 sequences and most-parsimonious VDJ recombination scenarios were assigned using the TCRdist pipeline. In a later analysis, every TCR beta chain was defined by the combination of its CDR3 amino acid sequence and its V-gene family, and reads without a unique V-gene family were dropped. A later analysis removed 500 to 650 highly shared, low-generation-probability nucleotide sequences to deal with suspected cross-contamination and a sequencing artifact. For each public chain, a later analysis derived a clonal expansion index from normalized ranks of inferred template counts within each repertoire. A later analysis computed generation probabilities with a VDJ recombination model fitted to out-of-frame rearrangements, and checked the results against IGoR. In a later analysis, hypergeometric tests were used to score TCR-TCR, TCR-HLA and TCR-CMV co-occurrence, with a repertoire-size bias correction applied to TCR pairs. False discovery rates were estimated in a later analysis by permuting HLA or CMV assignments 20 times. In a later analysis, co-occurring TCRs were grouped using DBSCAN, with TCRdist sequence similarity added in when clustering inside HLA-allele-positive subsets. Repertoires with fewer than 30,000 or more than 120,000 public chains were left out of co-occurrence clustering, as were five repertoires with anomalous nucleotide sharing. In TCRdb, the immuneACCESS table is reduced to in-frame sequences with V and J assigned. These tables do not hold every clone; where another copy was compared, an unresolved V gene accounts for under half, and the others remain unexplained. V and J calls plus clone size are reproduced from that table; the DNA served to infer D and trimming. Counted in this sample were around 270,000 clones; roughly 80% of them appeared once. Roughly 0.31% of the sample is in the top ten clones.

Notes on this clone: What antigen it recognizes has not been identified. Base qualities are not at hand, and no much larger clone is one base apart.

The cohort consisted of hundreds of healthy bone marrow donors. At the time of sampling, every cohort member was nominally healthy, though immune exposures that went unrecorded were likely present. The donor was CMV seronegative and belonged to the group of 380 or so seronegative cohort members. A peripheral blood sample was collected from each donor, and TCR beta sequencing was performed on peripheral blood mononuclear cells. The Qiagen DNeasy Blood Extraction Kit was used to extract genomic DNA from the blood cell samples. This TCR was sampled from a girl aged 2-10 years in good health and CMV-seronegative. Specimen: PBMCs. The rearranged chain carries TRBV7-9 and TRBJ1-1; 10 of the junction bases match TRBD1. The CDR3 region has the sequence CASTSGTGAYTEAFF. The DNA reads TGTGCCAGCACCTCCGGGACAGGGGCGTACACTGAAGCTTTCTTT.